The 26 T cell receptor beta chains presented below share a single source sample, sequenced in a study of T cell responses to AZD1222 COVID-19 vaccine. Some clones are missing from TCRdb's copy, which holds only in-frame ones; the method was immunoSEQ multiplex PCR. The table shows more than 95,000 clones, with approximately 83% occurring only once. Sample: peripheral blood, taken on day 0 of MenACWY control vaccination. The receptors were gathered from an adult in good health.

The CDR3 DNA is TGTGCCAGCACCCCGGGGACTAGCGGGGGGGCGGGCACAGATACGCAGTATTTT. Its translation is CASTPGTSGGAGTDTQYF. The chain carries TRBV6-2 or TRBV6-3 and TRBJ2-3, with TRBD2 identical over 16 bases. The CDR3 is 18 residues long. Germline CDR1 and CDR2: MNHEY and SVGEGT. V gave up 7 bases and J gave up 1 base; unmatched junction bases: 8.

This clone was counted only a few times. This sequence joins TRBV6-4 and TRBJ2-6; 8 bases map to TRBD1. The V gene end was trimmed by 2 bases and the J gene end by 0 bases; junction bases not matched to a gene: 6. This CDR3 spans 18 amino acids. Germline CDR1 is MRHNA and CDR2 is SNTAGT. The CDR3, as DNA: TGTGCCAGCAGTGACCAGGGGGCGCGAGGCTCTGGGGCCAACGTCCTGACTTTC. Translated: CASSDQGARGSGANVLTF.

V usage is TRBV4-1 and J usage is TRBJ1-2; TRBD1 aligns across 10 bases. This CDR3 region has 15 residues. The germline V gene has CDR1 MGHRA and CDR2 YSYEKL. V trimming: 4 bases; J trimming: 10 bases; junction bases outside the gene matches: 12. CDR3 protein: CASSPGQGDSTSYTF. The DNA of the CDR3 is TGCGCCAGCAGCCCAGGACAGGGGGACTCAACATCCTACACCTTC.

V is TRBV24-1 and J is TRBJ2-3; D not certain. Germline V lookup: CDR1 KGHDR, CDR2 SFDVKD. The CDR3 contains 16 residues. V was clipped by 3 bases and J by 0 bases, with 12 bases between them. CDR3 sequence reads: CATSDRRMISTDTQYF. CDR3 nucleotide sequence: TGTGCCACCAGTGATCGACGGATGATTAGCACAGATACGCAGTATTTT.

The chain employs TRBV7-2 and TRBJ1-1, with TRBD1 matching 7 bases. The CDR3 spans 16 residues. Trimming removed 0 bases from V and 2 bases from J; junction bases left unmatched: 6. Germline values: CDR1 SGHTA, CDR2 FQGNSA. This CDR3 reads CASSLAGQVFNTEAFF. In DNA, the CDR3 is TGTGCCAGCAGCTTAGCTGGACAGGTCTTTAACACTGAAGCTTTCTTT.

The V gene is TRBV4-1, the J gene TRBJ2-4; perhaps TRBD1 as D (5 bases). The CDR3 runs 16 residues. Trimming shortened V by 4 bases and J by 4 bases, and 17 bases separated the two germline ends. Per germline, CDR1 MGHRA and CDR2 YSYEKL. This CDR3 is CASSPIMTAKKNIQYF. DNA for the CDR3: TGCGCCAGCAGCCCGATTATGACAGCCAAGAAAAACATTCAGTACTTC.

In this sample, this clone turned up once. The chain is built from TRBV14 and TRBJ1-6; D might be TRBD1 (6 bases). Germline CDR1 and CDR2: SGHDN and FVKESK. V was cut by 1 base and J by 4 bases, with 11 bases left in between. CDR3 size: 16 residues. CDR3 sequence (DNA): TGTGCCAGCAGCCAAGCAGGGGCTATTTATAATTCACCCCTCCACTTT. It codes for CASSQAGAIYNSPLHF.

The chain is built from TRBV5-1 and TRBJ2-5, with D perhaps matching TRBD1 or TRBD2 (5 bases each). V was cut by 4 bases and J by 5 bases, with 18 bases left in between. Germline CDR1 reads SGHRS; CDR2 reads YFSETQ. The CDR3 consists of 15 residues. In DNA, the CDR3 is TGCGCCAGCAGCACCCAGCCAGGGACCTCGGAGACCCAGTACTTC. Encoded protein: CASSTQPGTSETQYF.

The CDR3 DNA follows: TGTGCCAGCAGCTTACGGTCGGGCTACACCTTC. It yields the protein CASSLRSGYTF. The gene calls are TRBV13 and TRBJ1-2, with D unclear. CDR1 is PRHDT, CDR2 FYEKMQ, per germline (reference sequence). Deletions cut 2 bases from V and 8 bases from J, with 6 bases between. CDR3 size: 11 residues.

This clone was recorded once. V gene TRBV6-1 combines with J gene TRBJ2-7; D not resolved. In germline, CDR1 is MNHNS, CDR2 SASEGT. Trimming left V 3 bases short and J 0 bases short, with 6 bases between. The CDR3 runs to 13 residues. In DNA, the CDR3 is TGTGCCAGCAGTGATACTAACTCCTACGAGCAGTACTTC. This encodes CASSDTNSYEQYF.

The chain joins TRBV12-5 to TRBJ2-5; weak D call: TRBD1 (5 bases). This CDR3 is 13 amino acids long. V shed 3 bases and J shed 5 bases, with 10 bases lying between them. Germline V CDR1 and CDR2: LGHNT, FRNRAP. The CDR3 DNA reads TGTGCTAGTGGTTTACAGGAAGAGGAGACCCAGTACTTC. Its protein is CASGLQEEETQYF.

This chain connects TRBV10-3 to TRBJ1-3; 7 bases match TRBD1. J was trimmed by 3 bases and V by 4 bases; bases with no gene match: 3. The CDR3 runs to 14 residues. Germline V gene data show CDR1 as ENHRY and CDR2 as SYGVKD. Here the CDR3 DNA reads TGTGCCATCAGTGCAGGGGGAAGTGGAAACACCATATATTTT. It yields the protein CAISAGGSGNTIYF.

The genes are TRBV28 and TRBJ2-3; 8 nucleotides agree with TRBD2. The CDR3 runs 17 residues. Germline V gene data show CDR1 as MDHEN and CDR2 as SYDVKM. V lost 4 bases, J lost 3 bases, and 12 bases stayed unmatched. The CDR3 is CASSSPLGGGSTDTQYF. The CDR3 DNA sequence: TGTGCCAGCAGTTCCCCTTTGGGCGGGGGGTCAACAGATACGCAGTATTTT.

The table lists this clone with a count of one. V gene TRBV30 combines with J gene TRBJ1-1, with a weak D call TRBD1 (5 bases). V was trimmed by 3 bases and J by 9 bases, leaving 20 bases between them. The CDR3 spans 14 residues. Germline V gives CDR1 GTSNPN, CDR2 SVGIG (reference sequence). The CDR3 sequence: CAWSRELGAEKAFF. CDR3 DNA: TGTGCCTGGAGCCGGGAATTAGGGGCGGAGAAAGCTTTCTTT.

This clone was seen a single time. V and J are TRBV2 and TRBJ1-3; tentative D call: TRBD1 (5 bases). Germline loops: CDR1 SNHLY, CDR2 FYNNEI. V was pared by 3 bases and J by 3 bases, with 9 bases between. The CDR3 sequence is 14 residues long. The CDR3 loop reads CASSEGEGGNTIYF. The DNA of the CDR3 is TGTGCCAGCAGTGAGGGGGAAGGTGGAAACACCATATATTTT.

The CDR3 sequence: CASSQETGSGAYNYGYTF. Written as DNA, the CDR3 is TGTGCCAGCAGCCAAGAGACAGGGTCTGGTGCCTATAACTATGGCTACACCTTC. The chain has TRBV3-1 (or the pseudogene TRBV3-2) and TRBJ1-2; 7 bases map to TRBD1. V was clipped by 0 bases and J by 1 base; unmatched bases: 11. CDR1 and CDR2 from the germline V gene are LGHDT and YNNKEL (reference sequence). The CDR3 loop spans 18 amino acids.

The chain combines TRBV18 with TRBJ1-6, with 12 bases matching TRBD1. The J segment lost 10 bases and the V segment lost 0 bases, leaving 4 bases of the junction unmatched. Germline CDR1 reads KGHSH; CDR2 reads LQKENI. The CDR3 is 16 residues long. The CDR3 is CASSPPGTGGWSPLHF. DNA for the CDR3: TGTGCCAGCTCACCACCGGGGACAGGGGGCTGGTCACCCCTCCACTTT.

This chain connects TRBV29-1 to TRBJ1-2; TRBD1 is a possible D gene (6 bases). Per germline, CDR1 SQVTM and CDR2 ANQGSEA. Trimming took off 5 bases at V and 1 base at J, with 11 bases between the two ends. The CDR3 covers 13 residues. CDR3 residues: CSVQGSFNYGYTF. CDR3 nucleotide sequence: TGCAGCGTTCAGGGGTCCTTTAACTATGGCTACACCTTC.

The J gene is TRBJ2-3, the V gene TRBV5-1; no clear D. V dropped 1 base and J dropped 1 base, with 4 bases sitting between them. Germline V CDR1 and CDR2: SGHRS, YFSETQ. CDR3 length: 13 amino acids. CDR3 sequence: CASSLLGTDTQYF. CDR3 DNA sequence: TGCGCCAGCAGCTTGCTGGGCACAGATACGCAGTATTTT.

The V and J genes are TRBV28 and TRBJ1-2; 7 nucleotides align to TRBD1. The germline V gene has CDR1 MDHEN and CDR2 SYDVKM. After removal of 2 bases from V and 0 bases from J, the junction contained 6 bases not matched to a gene. The CDR3 sequence is 16 residues long. The CDR3 DNA reads TGTGCCAGCAGTTTAGGGGGACAGCCGTCTAACTATGGCTACACCTTC. Amino acid sequence: CASSLGGQPSNYGYTF.

This chain uses TRBV7-3 with TRBJ1-1; the D is unclear. Germline-derived CDR1 and CDR2 are SGHTA and FQGTGA. The CDR3 consists of 13 residues. With 6 bases removed from V and 2 bases from J, the gap between germline ends came to 10 bases. The CDR3 reads CASREGRNTEAFF. The CDR3 DNA reads as TGTGCCAGCAGAGAAGGGAGAAACACTGAAGCTTTCTTT.

This chain joins TRBV28 and TRBJ2-7; D is unresolved. The CDR3 covers 13 residues. Trimming took off 3 bases at V and 2 bases at J, with 8 bases between the two ends. The germline gives CDR1 MDHEN, CDR2 SYDVKM. This chain's CDR3 is CASSFRSAYEQYF. The CDR3 DNA is TGTGCCAGCAGTTTTAGGTCGGCCTACGAGCAGTACTTC.

The V and J genes are TRBV28 and TRBJ1-2; 7 bases fit TRBD1. The germline gives CDR1 MDHEN, CDR2 SYDVKM. V shed 7 bases and J 6 bases; nucleotides not matched to a gene: 8. The CDR3 is made up of 13 amino acids. DNA for the CDR3: TGTGCCAGCAACGCGGACAGGCCCCATGGCTACACCTTC. Its protein product is CASNADRPHGYTF.

V gene TRBV7-6 combines with J gene TRBJ2-5, with 8 bases lining up with TRBD2. This CDR3 has 15 residues. V shed 1 base, J shed 5 bases, and the junction held 6 bases outside the gene matches. Germline lookup yields CDR1 SGHVS and CDR2 FNYEAQ. CDR3 bases: TGTGCCAGCAGCTTAGGTGCGGGGGGTGTGGAGACCCAGTACTTC. It is translated as CASSLGAGGVETQYF.

V gene TRBV19 combines with J gene TRBJ1-6; D ambiguous. V was cut by 3 bases and J by 5 bases, with 8 bases left in between. Per germline, CDR1 LNHDA and CDR2 SQIVND (reference sequence). The CDR3 has 14 residues. CDR3 in amino acids: CASSMGGDNSPLHF. The CDR3 DNA reads as TGTGCCAGTAGTATGGGCGGAGATAATTCACCCCTCCACTTT.

J is TRBJ2-3 and V is TRBV19, with 8 bases aligning to TRBD2. V shed 5 bases and J 5 bases; nucleotides not matched to a gene: 18. There are 18 residues in the CDR3. CDR1 is LNHDA, CDR2 SQIVND, per germline (reference sequence). This chain's CDR3 is CASSWKRVGGGIGDTQYF. The CDR3 DNA sequence: TGTGCCAGTAGTTGGAAAAGGGTCGGGGGGGGCATCGGAGATACGCAGTATTTT.